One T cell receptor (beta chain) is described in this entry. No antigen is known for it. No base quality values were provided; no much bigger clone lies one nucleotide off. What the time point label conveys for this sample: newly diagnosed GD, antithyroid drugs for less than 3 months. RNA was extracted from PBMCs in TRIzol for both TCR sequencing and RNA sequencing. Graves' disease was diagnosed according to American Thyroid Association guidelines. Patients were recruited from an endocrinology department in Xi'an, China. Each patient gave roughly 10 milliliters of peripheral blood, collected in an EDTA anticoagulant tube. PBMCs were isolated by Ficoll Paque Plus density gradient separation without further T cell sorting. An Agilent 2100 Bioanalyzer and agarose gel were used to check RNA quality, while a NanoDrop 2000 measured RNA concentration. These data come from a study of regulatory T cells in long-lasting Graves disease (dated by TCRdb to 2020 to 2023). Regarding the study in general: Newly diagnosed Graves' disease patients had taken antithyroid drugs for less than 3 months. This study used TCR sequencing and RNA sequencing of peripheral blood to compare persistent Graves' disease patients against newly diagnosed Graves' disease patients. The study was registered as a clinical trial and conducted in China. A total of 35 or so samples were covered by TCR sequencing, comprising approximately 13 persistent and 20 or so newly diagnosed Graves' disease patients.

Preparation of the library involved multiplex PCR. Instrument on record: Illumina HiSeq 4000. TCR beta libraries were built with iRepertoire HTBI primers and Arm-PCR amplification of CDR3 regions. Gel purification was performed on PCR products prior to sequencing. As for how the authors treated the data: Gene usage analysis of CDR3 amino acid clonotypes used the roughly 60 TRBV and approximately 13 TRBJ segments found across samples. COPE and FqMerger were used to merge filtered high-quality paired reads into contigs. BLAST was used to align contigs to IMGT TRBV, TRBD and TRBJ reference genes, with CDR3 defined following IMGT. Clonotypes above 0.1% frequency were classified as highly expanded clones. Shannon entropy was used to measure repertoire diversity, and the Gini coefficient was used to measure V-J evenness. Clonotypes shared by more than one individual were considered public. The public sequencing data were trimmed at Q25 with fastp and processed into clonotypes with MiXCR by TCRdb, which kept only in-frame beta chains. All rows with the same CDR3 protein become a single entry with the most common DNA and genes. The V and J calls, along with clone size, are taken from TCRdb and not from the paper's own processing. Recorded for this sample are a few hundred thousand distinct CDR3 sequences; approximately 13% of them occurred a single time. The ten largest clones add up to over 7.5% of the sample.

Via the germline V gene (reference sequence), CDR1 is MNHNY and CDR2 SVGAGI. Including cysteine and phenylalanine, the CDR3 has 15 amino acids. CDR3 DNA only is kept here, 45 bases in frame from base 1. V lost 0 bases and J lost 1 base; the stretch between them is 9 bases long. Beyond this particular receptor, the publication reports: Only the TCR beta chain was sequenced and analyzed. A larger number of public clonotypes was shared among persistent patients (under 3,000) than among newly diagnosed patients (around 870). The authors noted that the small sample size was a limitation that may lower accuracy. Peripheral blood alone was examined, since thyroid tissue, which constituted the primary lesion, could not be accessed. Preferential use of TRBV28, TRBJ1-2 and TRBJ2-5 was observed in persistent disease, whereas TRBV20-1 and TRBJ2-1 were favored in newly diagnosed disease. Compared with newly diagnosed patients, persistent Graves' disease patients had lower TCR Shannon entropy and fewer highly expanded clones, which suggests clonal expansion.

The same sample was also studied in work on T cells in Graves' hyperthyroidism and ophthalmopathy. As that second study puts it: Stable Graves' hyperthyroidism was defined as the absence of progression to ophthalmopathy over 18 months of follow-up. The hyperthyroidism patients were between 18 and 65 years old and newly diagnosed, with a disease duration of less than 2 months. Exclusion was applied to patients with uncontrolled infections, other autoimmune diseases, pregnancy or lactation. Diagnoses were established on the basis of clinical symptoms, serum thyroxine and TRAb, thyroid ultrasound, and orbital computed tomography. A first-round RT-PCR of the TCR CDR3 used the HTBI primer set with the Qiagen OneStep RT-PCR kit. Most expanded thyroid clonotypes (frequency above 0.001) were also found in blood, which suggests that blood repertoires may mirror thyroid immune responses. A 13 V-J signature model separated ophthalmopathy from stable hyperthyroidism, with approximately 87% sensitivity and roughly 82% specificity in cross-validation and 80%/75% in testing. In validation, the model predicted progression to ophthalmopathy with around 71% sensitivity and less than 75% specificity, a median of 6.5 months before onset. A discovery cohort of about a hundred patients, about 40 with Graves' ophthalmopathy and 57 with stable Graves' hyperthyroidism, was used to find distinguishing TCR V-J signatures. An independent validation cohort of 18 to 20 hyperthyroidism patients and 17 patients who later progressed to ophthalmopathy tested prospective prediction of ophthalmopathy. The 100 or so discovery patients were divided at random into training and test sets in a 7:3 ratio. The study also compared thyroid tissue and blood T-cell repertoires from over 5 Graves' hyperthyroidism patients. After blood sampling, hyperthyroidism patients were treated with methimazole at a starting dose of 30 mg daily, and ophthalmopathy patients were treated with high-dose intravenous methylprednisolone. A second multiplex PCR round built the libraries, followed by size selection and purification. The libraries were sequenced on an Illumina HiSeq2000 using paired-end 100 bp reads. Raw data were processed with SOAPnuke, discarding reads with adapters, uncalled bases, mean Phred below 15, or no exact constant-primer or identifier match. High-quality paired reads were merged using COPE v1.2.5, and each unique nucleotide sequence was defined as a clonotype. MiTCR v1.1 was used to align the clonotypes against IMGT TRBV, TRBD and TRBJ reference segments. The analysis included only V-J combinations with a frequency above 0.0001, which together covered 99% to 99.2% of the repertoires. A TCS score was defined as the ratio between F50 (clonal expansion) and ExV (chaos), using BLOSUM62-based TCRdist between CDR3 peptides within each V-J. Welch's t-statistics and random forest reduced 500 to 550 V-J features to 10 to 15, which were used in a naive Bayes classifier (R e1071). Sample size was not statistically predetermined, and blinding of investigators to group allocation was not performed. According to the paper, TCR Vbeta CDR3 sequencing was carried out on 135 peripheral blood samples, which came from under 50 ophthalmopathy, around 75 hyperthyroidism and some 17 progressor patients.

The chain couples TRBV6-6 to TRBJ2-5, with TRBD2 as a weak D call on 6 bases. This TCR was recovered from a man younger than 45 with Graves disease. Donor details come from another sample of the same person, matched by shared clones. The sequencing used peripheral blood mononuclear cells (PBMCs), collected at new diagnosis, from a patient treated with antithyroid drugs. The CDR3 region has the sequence CASSYSAGGQETQYF. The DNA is TGTGCCAGCAGTTACTCGGCCGGGGGCCAAGAGACCCAGTACTTC.